The 32 T cell receptor beta chains reported below all come from one sample, sequenced in a study of T cells in Graves' hyperthyroidism and ophthalmopathy. RNA transcripts served as the template for amplifying TCR beta CDR3 regions. During a first-round RT-PCR of the TCR CDR3, the HTBI primer set was used. TCRdb itself ran the multiplex PCR reads through MiXCR, one entry per CDR3 protein. The sample has about 740,000 distinct CDR3 sequences; around 15% are singletons. Sequenced: blood. These receptor sequences come from a woman under 30 with Graves' hyperthyroidism.

This clonotype was picked up a small number of times. The rearrangement joins TRBV29-1 to TRBJ2-1; no clear D gene. This CDR3 spans 13 amino acids. Germline V gene data show CDR1 as SQVTM and CDR2 as ANQGSEA. V lost 5 bases and J lost 0, with 8 bases in between. The CDR3 here is CSVLSDSYNEQFF. The CDR3 DNA follows: TGCAGCGTTTTAAGCGACTCCTACAATGAGCAGTTCTTC.

The rearrangement uses TRBV15 and TRBJ2-7; 7 nucleotides align to TRBD2. V shed 0 bases and J 3 bases; nucleotides not matched to a gene: 8. This CDR3 is built from 16 residues. Germline values: CDR1 LNHNV, CDR2 YYDKDF (reference sequence). The CDR3 nucleotides are TGTGCCACCAGCAGAGATCCGACTAGCCCTGTCTACGAGCAGTACTTC. Its protein product is CATSRDPTSPVYEQYF.

This rearrangement joins TRBV6-4 to TRBJ1-1, with D perhaps matching TRBD1 (6 bases). This CDR3 contains 14 residues. V lost 4 bases to trimming and J lost 4 bases, with 13 bases between them. Germline CDR1 MRHNA, CDR2 SNTAGT. The CDR3 reads CASSAKGVGTEAFF. The DNA for the CDR3 is TGTGCCAGCAGTGCTAAGGGGGTGGGCACTGAAGCTTTCTTT.

V is TRBV6-5 and J is TRBJ2-7; D call uncertain. The germline gives CDR1 MNHEY, CDR2 SVGAGI. V was shortened by 0 bases and J by 0 bases, with 12 bases between the two germline ends. The CDR3 loop spans 16 amino acids. CDR3 DNA: TGTGCCAGCAGTTACTCGGTATCGGCAAGCTCCTACGAGCAGTACTTC. Protein sequence: CASSYSVSASSYEQYF.

This chain uses TRBV24-1 with TRBJ1-4; D is unresolved. V was pared by 5 bases and J by 2 bases, with 17 bases between. The CDR3 runs 17 residues. Germline V gene data show CDR1 as KGHDR and CDR2 as SFDVKD. The CDR3 is CATSVSGLKFTNEKLFF. CDR3 DNA sequence: TGTGCCACCAGTGTATCGGGATTGAAGTTTACTAATGAAAAACTGTTTTTT.

This clonotype has more than one count but fewer than ten. The chain has TRBV6-1 and TRBJ1-5; D might be TRBD1 (6 bases). CDR3 length: 16 amino acids. Trimming took 5 bases from V and 3 from J, leaving 17 bases between them. From germline, CDR1 is MNHNS and CDR2 SASEGT. CDR3 region: CASSPRTAKLNQPQHF. As DNA, the CDR3 is TGTGCCAGCAGTCCCCGGACAGCTAAACTCAATCAGCCCCAGCATTTT.

This clonotype was found a few times. The chain is built from TRBV15 and TRBJ2-5; unclear D gene. Trimming pared 3 bases from V and 1 base from J, leaving 12 bases between. Germline CDR1 reads LNHNV; CDR2 reads YYDKDF (reference sequence). This CDR3 comprises 15 residues. In DNA, the CDR3 is TGTGCCACCAGCAGCCTCGCTCGGCGCCAAGAGACCCAGTACTTC. This translates into CATSSLARRQETQYF.

The gene calls are TRBV14 and TRBJ1-2, with TRBD1 as a possible D gene (5 bases). CDR1 and CDR2 (germline): SGHDN, FVKESK. Between the trimmed V and J ends, which lost 8 bases and 8 bases, there was a span of 15 bases. The CDR3 runs 12 residues. CDR3 amino acids: CASGNEGSGYTF. CDR3 sequence (DNA): TGTGCCAGCGGAAACGAGGGGAGCGGCTACACCTTC.

This clonotype was seen many times. V usage is TRBV6-2 or TRBV6-3 and J usage is TRBJ1-5; 12 bases match TRBD1. Trimming took 0 bases from V and 6 from J; bases not matched to a gene: 3. CDR1 is MNHEY and CDR2 is SVGEGT in the germline V gene. The CDR3 is made up of 16 amino acids. The CDR3, as DNA: TGTGCCAGCAGTTACTCCGGGACAGGGGGCCGTCAGCCCCAGCATTTT. It codes for CASSYSGTGGRQPQHF.

The chain uses TRBV19 and TRBJ1-1; D unclear. Germline lookup yields CDR1 LNHDA and CDR2 SQIVND (reference sequence). The CDR3 spans 15 residues. V lost 3 bases and J 5 bases, leaving 16 bases between the germline ends. CDR3 sequence: CASSIPRRARTEAFF. For the CDR3, the DNA is TGTGCCAGTAGTATTCCCCGAAGGGCCAGGACTGAAGCTTTCTTT.

The chain combines TRBV9 with TRBJ2-1, with D unclear. The CDR3 covers 15 residues. Trimming took 2 bases from V and 6 from J, leaving 15 bases between them. The germline CDR1 and CDR2 sequences are SGDLS and YYNGEE. The CDR3 DNA follows: TGTGCCAGCAGCGTCCAGCCCGCGGTATCCAATGAGCAGTTCTTC. Its translation: CASSVQPAVSNEQFF. Variable domain in full (rest from reference TRBV9 and TRBJ2-1): DSGVTQTPKHLITATGQRVTLRCSPRSGDLSVYWYQQSLDQGLQFLIQYYNGEERAKGNILERFSAQQFPDLHSELNLSSLELGDSALYFCASSVQPAVSNEQFFGPGTRLTVL.

V and J are TRBV2 and TRBJ2-3, with 9 bases identical to TRBD1. The J segment lost 4 bases and the V segment lost 5 bases, leaving 4 bases of the junction unmatched. Germline assignment: CDR1 SNHLY and CDR2 FYNNEI. The CDR3 is 14 residues long. The CDR3 bases are TGTGCCAGCAGTAAGGGACAGGGATCAGATACGCAGTATTTT. It codes for CASSKGQGSDTQYF.

This clonotype was seen at least ten times. The rearrangement joins TRBV30 to TRBJ2-3; TRBD1 is a possible D gene (6 bases). V was shortened by 4 bases and J by 6 bases, with 11 bases between the two germline ends. Per the germline V gene, CDR1 is GTSNPN and CDR2 is SVGIG (reference sequence). This CDR3 is built from 12 residues. CDR3 nucleotides: TGTGCCTGGATAGACAGGCGGGATACGCAGTATTTT. As protein: CAWIDRRDTQYF.

The chain has TRBV7-9 and TRBJ2-1; 10 positions agree with TRBD2. The V segment lost 2 bases and the J segment 2 bases; nucleotides outside the gene matches: 3. CDR1 and CDR2 from the germline V gene are SEHNR and FQNEAQ (reference sequence). The CDR3 runs 16 residues. The CDR3: CASSLTSGMAYNEQFF. CDR3 DNA sequence: TGTGCCAGCAGCTTAACTAGCGGGATGGCCTACAATGAGCAGTTCTTC.

A word on this clonotype: Just one base apart from a much larger clone, this may be a read error. Since the CDR3 does not end with the conserved phenylalanine or tryptophan, this likely comes from a read error. The CDR3, as DNA: TGTGCCACCGCGTTCGCCTACGAGCAGTACTCC. Protein: CATAFAYEQYS. This chain connects TRBV2 to TRBJ2-7; D gene ambiguous. The V end lost 10 bases, the J end lost 2 bases, and 9 bases lay between the germline ends. CDR3 length equals 11 residues. Germline V gene sequence: CDR1 SNHLY, CDR2 FYNNEI.

The table lists this clonotype with many counts. V gene TRBV30 combines with J gene TRBJ1-4; TRBD1 might be the D (5 bases). Trimming left V 5 bases short and J 6 bases short, with 10 bases between. The CDR3 totals 12 residues. CDR1 is GTSNPN, CDR2 SVGIG, per germline (reference sequence). CDR3 residues: CAWPTGDEKLFF. The CDR3, as DNA: TGTGCCTGGCCCACAGGAGATGAAAAACTGTTTTTT.

The chain is built from TRBV5-4 and TRBJ1-6; D uncertain. Germline loops: CDR1 SGHNT, CDR2 YYREEE (reference sequence). The CDR3 is made up of 18 amino acids. The ends were cut back, 3 bases at V and 0 bases at J, with 16 bases in the middle. CDR3 residues: CASSSSTPLSSYNSPLHF. As DNA, the CDR3 is TGTGCCAGCAGCTCTTCGACGCCTCTCAGCTCCTATAATTCACCCCTCCACTTT.

The chain employs TRBV7-2 and TRBJ1-3; TRBD1 might be the D (5 bases). Germline CDR1 reads SGHTA; CDR2 reads FQGNSA. V lost 1 base to trimming and J lost 1 base, with 11 bases between them. The CDR3 runs to 16 residues. The CDR3 region has the DNA TGTGCCAGCAGCTTAGGGATTTGGGGGTCTGGAAACACCATATATTTT. Amino acids: CASSLGIWGSGNTIYF.

V is TRBV28 and J is TRBJ1-5; D call uncertain. Germline V gene lookup returns CDR1 MDHEN and CDR2 SYDVKM. The CDR3 has 12 amino acids. Trimming took off 7 bases at V and 1 base at J, with 5 bases between the two ends. CDR3 protein: CASKRSNQPQHF. The CDR3 DNA reads as TGTGCCAGCAAAAGGAGCAATCAGCCCCAGCATTTT.

This clonotype was detected a few times. The gene calls are TRBV19 and TRBJ2-3; TRBD2 might be the D (5 bases). Deletions cut 5 bases from V and 3 bases from J, with 15 bases between. CDR1 LNHDA and CDR2 SQIVND come from the germline V gene (reference sequence). This CDR3 contains 15 residues. CDR3: CASSEGYRTTDTQYF. Here the CDR3 DNA reads TGTGCCAGTAGTGAGGGCTACCGCACTACAGATACGCAGTATTTT.

As to this clonotype: One junction end does not reproduce the germline sequence, and a read error may be involved. CDR3 in amino acids: CANSRQGQEPQHF. CDR3 nucleotide sequence: TGTGCCAACAGTCGACAGGGGCAAGAGCCCCAGCATTTT. The chain links TRBV6-2 or TRBV6-3 to TRBJ1-5; 8 bases align to TRBD1. Germline values: CDR1 MNHEY, CDR2 SVGEGT. The CDR3 covers 13 residues.

This clonotype occurred many times. The CDR3 DNA is TGTGCCAGCAGCTTATCCAGGCCGGCAGATACGCAGTATTTT. Its translation: CASSLSRPADTQYF. The chain combines TRBV7-2 with TRBJ2-3; D call uncertain. CDR3 length: 14 residues. V was cut by 2 bases and J by 4 bases, with 10 bases left in between. The germline gives CDR1 SGHTA, CDR2 FQGNSA.

There are a few counts of this clonotype. Compared with germline, one end of the junction differs, possibly owing to a read error. V is TRBV28 and J is TRBJ2-7; D not certain. The CDR3 consists of 13 residues. The germline CDR1 and CDR2 sequences are MDHEN and SYDVKM. CDR3 amino acids: CACSSPDIYEQYF. In nucleotides, the CDR3 is TGTGCCTGCAGTTCGCCCGACATCTACGAGCAGTACTTC.

At least ten counts were recorded for this clonotype. The V gene is TRBV20-1, the J gene TRBJ1-1; 8 positions match TRBD1. Germline assignment: CDR1 DFQATT and CDR2 SNEGSKA (reference sequence). The CDR3 is made up of 12 amino acids. V gave up 6 bases and J gave up 3 bases; unmatched junction bases: 3. CDR3 in DNA: TGCAGTGCCAAGACAGGGGACACTGAAGCTTTCTTT. Its translation is CSAKTGDTEAFF.

This clonotype was counted many times. The rearrangement links TRBV12-3 or TRBV12-4 to TRBJ2-1; possible D gene TRBD2, 6 bases. This CDR3 has 14 residues. V was shortened by 7 bases and J by 0 bases, with 10 bases between the two germline ends. CDR3 sequence reads: CASTGDFSYNEQFF. CDR3 nucleotide sequence: TGTGCCAGCACCGGGGACTTCTCCTACAATGAGCAGTTCTTC.

This clonotype was recorded a few times. The gene calls are TRBV12-5 and TRBJ1-2, with 7 positions matching TRBD1. Losses at the gene ends were 6 bases for V and 6 bases for J; bases not matched to a gene: 7. This CDR3 contains 13 residues. From germline, CDR1 is LGHNT and CDR2 FRNRAP. CDR3 amino acids: CASGFTGADGYTF. As DNA, the CDR3 is TGTGCTAGTGGCTTCACAGGGGCTGATGGCTACACCTTC.

This clonotype was detected many times. The chain couples TRBV7-9 to TRBJ2-5, with D possibly TRBD1 on 6 matching bases. Germline V gene lookup returns CDR1 SEHNR and CDR2 FQNEAQ (reference sequence). This CDR3 region has 14 residues. With 1 base removed from V and 5 bases from J, the gap between germline ends came to 11 bases. The CDR3 protein is CASSLEGVWETQYF. CDR3 in DNA: TGTGCCAGCAGCTTAGAGGGGGTCTGGGAGACCCAGTACTTC.

This clonotype appeared many times. The chain has TRBV25-1 and TRBJ1-1; 11 bases match TRBD1. The ends lost 0 bases at V and 4 bases at J; junction bases unmatched: 1. The CDR3 totals 15 residues. Germline V gives CDR1 MGHDK, CDR2 SYGVNS. The DNA for the CDR3 is TGTGCCAGCAGTGAATACGGGACAGGGGGCACTGAAGCTTTCTTT. Amino acid sequence: CASSEYGTGGTEAFF.

This clonotype was observed at least ten times. This chain uses TRBV7-8 with TRBJ2-3; D is perhaps TRBD1 (5 bases). CDR1 is SGHVS and CDR2 is FQNEAQ in the germline V gene. This CDR3 is 15 amino acids long. The germline V and J ends were trimmed by 2 bases and 2 bases, with 11 bases remaining between them. The CDR3 spells CASSLWGAPTDTQYF. The CDR3 nucleotides read TGTGCCAGCAGCTTATGGGGCGCCCCCACAGATACGCAGTATTTT.

The gene calls are TRBV7-8 and TRBJ2-5; 7 nucleotides align to TRBD2. Germline values: CDR1 SGHVS, CDR2 FQNEAQ. CDR3 length equals 15 residues. The V gene end was trimmed by 4 bases and the J gene end by 4 bases; junction bases not matched to a gene: 9. The CDR3 nucleotides read TGTGCCAGCAGCTCCGCGATCGGGGGGATAGAGACCCAGTACTTC. The encoded protein is CASSSAIGGIETQYF. Combining the CDR3 with reference TRBV7-8 and TRBJ2-5 gives the whole variable domain GAGVSQSPRYKVAKRGQDVALRCDPISGHVSLFWYQQALGQGPEFLTYFQNEAQLDKSGLPSDRFFAERPEGSVSTLKIQRTQQEDSAVYLCASSSAIGGIETQYFGPGTRLLVL.

The chain couples TRBV7-9 to TRBJ2-1; 13 bases are shared with TRBD2. Germline assignment: CDR1 SEHNR and CDR2 FQNEAQ (reference sequence). The CDR3 contains 13 residues. V lost 8 bases and J lost 9; bases outside the gene matches: 4. The CDR3 DNA is TGTGCCAGCGGGACTAGCGGGATGATTGAGCAGTTCTTC. Its translation: CASGTSGMIEQFF. The full variable domain, with the rest looked up from reference TRBV7-9 and TRBJ2-1, is DTGVSQNPRHKITKRGQNVTFRCDPISEHNRLYWYRQTLGQGPEFLTYFQNEAQLEKSRLLSDRFSAERPKGSFSTLEIQRTEQGDSAMYLCASGTSGMIEQFFGPGTRLTVL.

In this sample, this clonotype turned up many times. V is TRBV30 and J is TRBJ1-2; 7 bases map to TRBD1. J lost 2 bases, V lost 2 bases, and 5 bases had no gene match. This CDR3 region has 14 residues. The germline V gene encodes CDR1 GTSNPN and CDR2 SVGIG (reference sequence). CDR3 coding DNA: TGTGCCTGGAGTAAAACGACAGGGAACTATGGCTACACCTTC. Protein product: CAWSKTTGNYGYTF.